These 23 T cell receptor beta chains originate from one sample sequenced in a study of blood T cell repertoires in COVID-19. Profiling relied on immunoSEQ multiplex PCR, and the TCRdb table lists in-frame clones only, not all of them. The sample lists roughly 14,000 clones, around three quarters occurring once. The sequencing input was peripheral blood. Every receptor here comes from a man aged 65 to 85 with acute or convalescent COVID-19.

The gene calls are TRBV5-4 and TRBJ2-2; TRBD2 aligns across 11 bases. Germline values: CDR1 SGHNT, CDR2 YYREEE (reference sequence). The J segment lost 4 bases and the V segment lost 4 bases, leaving 3 bases of the junction unmatched. This CDR3 is 15 amino acids long. The CDR3 protein is CASSPSGRSTGELFF. As DNA, the CDR3 is TGTGCCAGCAGCCCTAGCGGGAGGAGCACCGGGGAGCTGTTTTTT.

This clone ranks as medium-sized. This chain links TRBV7-2 with TRBJ2-3, with TRBD2 identical over 8 bases. This CDR3 is 15 amino acids long. Germline CDR1 is SGHTA and CDR2 is FQGNSA. With 7 bases clipped from V and 5 bases from J, the junction kept 11 bases outside the gene matches. The CDR3 DNA is TGTGCCAGCACACCAACGGGGGGGCTGGGAGATACGCAGTATTTT. The encoded protein is CASTPTGGLGDTQYF.

The chain has TRBV6-5 and TRBJ2-1; TRBD2 agrees at 7 bases. In germline, CDR1 is MNHEY, CDR2 SVGAGI. CDR3 size: 15 residues. V lost 6 bases, J lost 6 bases, and 11 bases stayed unmatched. The DNA for the CDR3 is TGTGCCAGCAGGATACCGGGACTAACCACCAATGAGCAGTTCTTC. Protein product: CASRIPGLTTNEQFF.

The chain employs TRBV19 and TRBJ1-4, with D perhaps TRBD1 (5 bases). Between the trimmed V and J ends, which lost 10 bases and 7 bases, there was a span of 16 bases. The CDR3 totals 13 residues. Germline lookup yields CDR1 LNHDA and CDR2 SQIVND (reference sequence). The CDR3 loop is CATSGTGGEKLFF. The CDR3 coding sequence is TGTGCCACTAGCGGGACGGGAGGTGAAAAACTGTTTTTT. Full variable domain (remainder filled in from reference TRBV19 and TRBJ1-4): DGGITQSPKYLFRKEGQNVTLSCEQNLNHDAMYWYRQDPGQGLRLIYYSQIVNDFQKGDIAEGYSVSREKKESFPLTVTSAQKNPTAFYLCATSGTGGEKLFFGSGTQLSVL.

This chain connects TRBV6-5 to TRBJ2-3, with TRBD2 identical over 11 bases. J was trimmed by 1 base and V by 7 bases; bases with no gene match: 1. Germline V lookup: CDR1 MNHEY, CDR2 SVGAGI. The CDR3 length is 14 residues. This CDR3 reads CASILAGGTDTQYF. In DNA form, the CDR3 reads TGTGCCAGCATACTAGCGGGAGGCACAGATACGCAGTATTTT.

The CDR3, as DNA: TGCGCCAGCAGCTCGGACAGGGTTGGCACTGAAGCTTTCTTT. Its protein product is CASSSDRVGTEAFF. The chain is built from TRBV5-1 and TRBJ1-1; 8 nucleotides match TRBD1. The J segment lost 4 bases and the V segment lost 3 bases, leaving 5 bases of the junction unmatched. Germline-derived CDR1 and CDR2 are SGHRS and YFSETQ. The CDR3 covers 14 residues.

The CDR3 DNA reads as TGTGCCTGGAGTGTCCAGACAGGGGGGGCCTATGGCTACACCTTC. It yields the protein CAWSVQTGGAYGYTF. The chain links TRBV30 to TRBJ1-2, with 9 positions matching TRBD1. J gave up 4 bases and V 0 bases, and 6 bases lay outside the gene matches. Germline assignment: CDR1 GTSNPN and CDR2 SVGIG (reference sequence). This CDR3 has 15 amino acids.

The gene calls are TRBV4-3 and TRBJ2-5; 8 bases fit TRBD2. This CDR3 spans 18 amino acids. The germline gives CDR1 LGHNA, CDR2 YSLEER. With 0 bases clipped from V and 4 bases from J, the junction kept 13 bases outside the gene matches. As DNA, the CDR3 is TGCGCCAGCAGCCAAGATCGATGGAAAGGACTAGCTCGAGAGACCCAGTACTTC. Protein sequence: CASSQDRWKGLARETQYF.

This chain connects TRBV7-8 to TRBJ1-6; 9 bases are shared with TRBD1. V lost 3 bases, J lost 7 bases, and 4 bases stayed unmatched. The CDR3 spans 15 residues. Germline V gives CDR1 SGHVS, CDR2 FQNEAQ. The CDR3 sequence: CASSFFGQGNSPLHF. The DNA of the CDR3 is TGTGCCAGCAGCTTTTTCGGACAGGGGAATTCACCCCTCCACTTT.

The V and J genes are TRBV19 and TRBJ2-4, with 7 bases identical to TRBD1. Germline CDR1 reads LNHDA; CDR2 reads SQIVND (reference sequence). Unmatched junction bases numbered 15, after V lost 7 bases and J lost 0 bases. The CDR3 runs to 18 residues. The CDR3 loop reads CASTPGTVLTLAKNIQYF. CDR3 nucleotides: TGTGCCAGTACCCCCGGGACAGTCCTTACCCTAGCCAAAAACATTCAGTACTTC.

There are a few counts of this clone. The CDR3 sequence is CASSKTGDATDTQYF. In DNA, the CDR3 is TGTGCCAGCAGCAAGACGGGGGATGCAACGGATACGCAGTATTTT. This chain links TRBV11-3 with TRBJ2-3; a weak D match, TRBD2 (6 bases). This CDR3 contains 15 residues. Germline V gene sequence: CDR1 SGHNT, CDR2 YENEEA. The V end lost 5 bases, the J end lost 6 bases, and 18 bases lay between the germline ends.

J is TRBJ1-2 and V is TRBV19; 7 bases fit TRBD1. After removal of 10 bases from V and 1 base from J, the junction contained 9 bases not matched to a gene. Germline V gene data show CDR1 as LNHDA and CDR2 as SQIVND (reference sequence). The CDR3 has 14 amino acids. CDR3 nucleotides: TGTGCCACCAAACCCCGGGACAGTAACTATGGCTACACCTTC. Translating gives CATKPRDSNYGYTF.

In its sample, this clone was seen a few times. The genes are TRBV25-1 and TRBJ1-2, with 7 positions matching TRBD1. The CDR3 spans 12 residues. CDR1 and CDR2 from the germline V gene are MGHDK and SYGVNS. V gave up 6 bases and J gave up 4 bases; unmatched junction bases: 2. The CDR3 region has the DNA TGTGCCAGCAGGGGACAGTCCTATGGCTACACCTTC. This codes for CASRGQSYGYTF.

This clone was detected only once. This chain links TRBV7-9 with TRBJ2-6; no clear D gene. Germline assignment: CDR1 SEHNR and CDR2 FQNEAQ (reference sequence). The V end was cut by 8 bases, the J end by 1 base, with 9 bases between. This CDR3 is 14 amino acids long. The CDR3 DNA is TGTGCCAGCCGTTCCCCTTCTGGGGCCAACGTCCTGACTTTC. Translating gives CASRSPSGANVLTF.

The chain uses TRBV5-8 and TRBJ2-7, with TRBD2 matching over 7 bases. The CDR3 is 14 amino acids. V lost 3 bases and J lost 2; bases outside the gene matches: 5. The V gene's germline CDR1 is SGHTS and CDR2 YDEGEE. For the CDR3, the DNA is TGTGCCAGCAGCTCCTTGGGAGGGGCCTACGAGCAGTACTTC. Residues: CASSSLGGAYEQYF.

This chain joins TRBV6-6 and TRBJ1-5; a weak D match, TRBD1 (5 bases). Trimming removed 6 bases at V and 0 bases at J, with 12 bases between. CDR1 is MNHNY, CDR2 SVGAGI, per germline (reference sequence). This CDR3 is 15 amino acids long. This CDR3 reads CASRTDSPSNQPQHF. Written as DNA, the CDR3 is TGTGCCAGCAGGACAGATTCACCTAGCAATCAGCCCCAGCATTTT.

The chain recombines TRBV9 with TRBJ1-1; 7 bases are shared with TRBD1. With V trimmed by 4 bases and J by 3 bases, 3 bases remained unmatched. The CDR3 is made up of 13 amino acids. Germline CDR1 and CDR2: SGDLS and YYNGEE. CDR3 loop: CASSSDRDTEAFF. The CDR3 coding sequence is TGTGCCAGCAGCTCCGACAGGGACACTGAAGCTTTCTTT.

This clone was detected once. V is TRBV7-2 and J is TRBJ1-1, with D perhaps matching TRBD1 (6 bases). Germline CDR1 is SGHTA and CDR2 is FQGNSA. Trimming left V 4 bases short and J 5 bases short, with 17 bases between. There are 15 residues in the CDR3. The CDR3 is CASSSEPLRGTEAFF. As DNA, the CDR3 is TGTGCCAGCAGCTCGGAACCTTTAAGGGGGACTGAAGCTTTCTTT.

This clone was seen a handful of times. The chain couples TRBV30 to TRBJ2-3; TRBD2 might be the D (6 bases). V lost 1 base to trimming and J lost 0 bases, with 14 bases between them. Germline V gene data show CDR1 as GTSNPN and CDR2 as SVGIG (reference sequence). The CDR3 extends over 16 amino acids. The CDR3 protein is CAWSAPGVTSTDTQYF. For the CDR3, the DNA is TGTGCCTGGAGTGCCCCGGGGGTGACTAGCACAGATACGCAGTATTTT.

The chain carries TRBV9 and TRBJ1-2; tentative D call: TRBD1 (6 bases). Germline V gene data show CDR1 as SGDLS and CDR2 as YYNGEE. The CDR3 covers 16 residues. V was shortened by 4 bases and J by 0 bases, with 16 bases between the two germline ends. The CDR3 sequence is CASSFFDRTSNYGYTF. CDR3 bases: TGTGCCAGCAGCTTCTTTGACAGGACTTCTAACTATGGCTACACCTTC.

The chain carries TRBV7-2 and TRBJ1-1; unclear D gene. CDR3 length: 15 residues. The germline CDR1 and CDR2 sequences are SGHTA and FQGNSA. The V end lost 1 base, the J end lost 5 bases, and 14 bases lay between the germline ends. This CDR3 reads CASSLGGFRRTEAFF. As DNA, the CDR3 is TGTGCCAGCAGCTTAGGAGGATTTAGGAGGACTGAAGCTTTCTTT.

V is TRBV2 and J is TRBJ2-1; TRBD2 matches 13 bases. Per the germline V gene, CDR1 is SNHLY and CDR2 is FYNNEI. This CDR3 is 17 amino acids long. Losses at the gene ends were 6 bases for V and 4 bases for J; bases not matched to a gene: 9. The CDR3 spells CASSFSGLAGVYNEQFF. For the CDR3, the DNA is TGTGCCAGCAGCTTTTCAGGACTAGCGGGGGTGTACAATGAGCAGTTCTTC.

This clone was found a few times. This chain joins TRBV7-3 and TRBJ2-1; D is uncertain. Trimming removed 0 bases at V and 2 bases at J, with 2 bases between. Germline V gives CDR1 SGHTA, CDR2 FQGTGA. The CDR3 runs 13 residues. CDR3 region: CASSLTTYNEQFF. CDR3 sequence (DNA): TGTGCCAGCAGCTTAACTACCTACAATGAGCAGTTCTTC.